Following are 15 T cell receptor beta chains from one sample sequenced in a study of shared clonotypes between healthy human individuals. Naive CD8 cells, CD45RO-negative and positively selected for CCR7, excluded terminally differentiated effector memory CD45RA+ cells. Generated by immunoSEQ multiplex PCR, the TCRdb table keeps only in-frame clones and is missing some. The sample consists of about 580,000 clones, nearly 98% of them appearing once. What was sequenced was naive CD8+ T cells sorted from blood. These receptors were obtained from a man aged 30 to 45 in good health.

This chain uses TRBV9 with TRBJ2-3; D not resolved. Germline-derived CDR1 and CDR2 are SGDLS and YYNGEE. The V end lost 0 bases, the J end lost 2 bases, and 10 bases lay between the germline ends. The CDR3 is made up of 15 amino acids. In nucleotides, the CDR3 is TGTGCCAGCAGCGTAGTTAGGGATTCCACAGATACGCAGTATTTT. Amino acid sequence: CASSVVRDSTDTQYF.

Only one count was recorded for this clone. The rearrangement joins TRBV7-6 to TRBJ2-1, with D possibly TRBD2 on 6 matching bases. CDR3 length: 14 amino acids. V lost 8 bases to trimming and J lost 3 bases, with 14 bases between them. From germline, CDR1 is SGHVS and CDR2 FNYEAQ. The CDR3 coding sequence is TGTGCCAGCTCCGACGCGGGACGCTACAATGAGCAGTTCTTC. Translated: CASSDAGRYNEQFF.

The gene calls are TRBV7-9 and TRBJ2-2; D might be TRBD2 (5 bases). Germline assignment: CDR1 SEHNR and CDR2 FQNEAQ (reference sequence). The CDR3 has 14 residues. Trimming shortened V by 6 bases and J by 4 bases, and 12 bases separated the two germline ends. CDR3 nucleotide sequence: TGTGCCAGCAGGAAAGGGAGTCCCACCGGGGAGCTGTTTTTT. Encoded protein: CASRKGSPTGELFF.

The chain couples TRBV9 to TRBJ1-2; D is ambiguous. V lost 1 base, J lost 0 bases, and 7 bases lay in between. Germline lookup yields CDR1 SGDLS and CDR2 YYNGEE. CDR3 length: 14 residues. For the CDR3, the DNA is TGTGCCAGCAGCGTACACCCGGCTAACTATGGCTACACCTTC. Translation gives CASSVHPANYGYTF.

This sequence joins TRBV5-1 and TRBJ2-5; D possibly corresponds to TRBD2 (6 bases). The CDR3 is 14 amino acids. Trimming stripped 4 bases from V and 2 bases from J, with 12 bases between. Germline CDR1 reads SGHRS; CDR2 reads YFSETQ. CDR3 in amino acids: CASSPGTYQETQYF. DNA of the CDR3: TGCGCCAGCAGCCCCGGGACTTATCAAGAGACCCAGTACTTC.

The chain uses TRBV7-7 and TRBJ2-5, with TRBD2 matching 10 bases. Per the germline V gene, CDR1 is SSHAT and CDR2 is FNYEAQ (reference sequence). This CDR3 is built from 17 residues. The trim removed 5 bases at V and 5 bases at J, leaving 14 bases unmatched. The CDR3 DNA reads TGTGCCAGCAGCCCCCCGGGCGTTAGCGGGAGGAGGGAGACCCAGTACTTC. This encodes CASSPPGVSGRRETQYF.

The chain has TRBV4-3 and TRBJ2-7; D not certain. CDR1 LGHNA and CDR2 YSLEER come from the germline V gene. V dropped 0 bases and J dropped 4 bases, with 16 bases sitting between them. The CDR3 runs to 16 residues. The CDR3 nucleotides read TGCGCCAGCAGCCAAGACATGGTCCTGGCTAATTACGAGCAGTACTTC. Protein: CASSQDMVLANYEQYF.

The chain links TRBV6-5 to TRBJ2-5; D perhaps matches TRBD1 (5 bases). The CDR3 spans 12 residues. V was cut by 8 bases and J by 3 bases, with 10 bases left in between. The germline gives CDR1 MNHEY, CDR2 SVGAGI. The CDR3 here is CASQGWEETQYF. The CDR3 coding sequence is TGTGCCAGCCAGGGTTGGGAAGAGACCCAGTACTTC.

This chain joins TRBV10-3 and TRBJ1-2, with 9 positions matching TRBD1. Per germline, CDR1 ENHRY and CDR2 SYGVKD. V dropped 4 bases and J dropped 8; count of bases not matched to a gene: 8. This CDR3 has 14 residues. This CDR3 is CAISVRDRVKGYTF. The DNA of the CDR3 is TGTGCCATCAGTGTCCGGGACAGGGTAAAAGGCTACACCTTC.

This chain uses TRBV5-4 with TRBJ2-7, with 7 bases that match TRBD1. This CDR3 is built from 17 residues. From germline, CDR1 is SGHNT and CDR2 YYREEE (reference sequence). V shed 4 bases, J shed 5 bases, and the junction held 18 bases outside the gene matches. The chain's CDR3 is CASSADRNPAVEDEQYF. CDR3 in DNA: TGTGCCAGCAGCGCGGACAGGAACCCCGCCGTTGAGGACGAGCAGTACTTC.

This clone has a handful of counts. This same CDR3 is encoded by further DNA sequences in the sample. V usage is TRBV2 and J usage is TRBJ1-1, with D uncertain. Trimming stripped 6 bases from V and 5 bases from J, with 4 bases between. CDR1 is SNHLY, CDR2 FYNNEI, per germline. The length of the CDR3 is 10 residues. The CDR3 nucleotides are TGTGCCAGCAGGGGGACTGAAGCTTTCTTT. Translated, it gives CASRGTEAFF. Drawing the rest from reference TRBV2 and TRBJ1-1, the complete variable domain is EPEVTQTPSHQVTQMGQEVILRCVPISNHLYFYWYRQILGQKVEFLVSFYNNEISEKSEIFDDQFSVERPDGSNFTLKIRSTKLEDSAMYFCASRGTEAFFGQGTRLTVV.

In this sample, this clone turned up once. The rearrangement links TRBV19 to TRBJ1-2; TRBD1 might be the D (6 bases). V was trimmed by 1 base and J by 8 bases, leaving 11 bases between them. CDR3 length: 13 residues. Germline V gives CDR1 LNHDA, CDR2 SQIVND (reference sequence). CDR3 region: CASSIGPGEGYTF. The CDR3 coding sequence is TGTGCCAGTAGTATAGGGCCAGGGGAAGGCTACACCTTC. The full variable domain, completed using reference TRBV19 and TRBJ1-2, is DGGITQSPKYLFRKEGQNVTLSCEQNLNHDAMYWYRQDPGQGLRLIYYSQIVNDFQKGDIAEGYSVSREKKESFPLTVTSAQKNPTAFYLCASSIGPGEGYTFGSGTRLTVV.

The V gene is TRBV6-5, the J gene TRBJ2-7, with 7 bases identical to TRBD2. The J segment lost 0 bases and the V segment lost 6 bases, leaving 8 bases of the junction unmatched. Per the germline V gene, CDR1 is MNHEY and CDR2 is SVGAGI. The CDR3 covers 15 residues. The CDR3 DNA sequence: TGTGCCAGCAGCCTAGTAGCGGGCGGCTCCTACGAGCAGTACTTC. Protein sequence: CASSLVAGGSYEQYF.

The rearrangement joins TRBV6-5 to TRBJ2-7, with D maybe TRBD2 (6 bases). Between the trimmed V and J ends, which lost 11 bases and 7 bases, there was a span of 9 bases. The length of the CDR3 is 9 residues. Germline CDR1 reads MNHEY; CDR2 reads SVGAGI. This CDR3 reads CAGGFEQYF. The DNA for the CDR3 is TGTGCCGGGGGGTTTGAGCAGTACTTC.

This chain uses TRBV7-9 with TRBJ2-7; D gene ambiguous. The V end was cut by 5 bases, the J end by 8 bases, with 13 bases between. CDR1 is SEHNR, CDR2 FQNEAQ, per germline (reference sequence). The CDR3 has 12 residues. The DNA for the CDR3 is TGTGCCAGCAGCCCCAACCTAGGAAAGCAGTACTTC. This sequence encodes CASSPNLGKQYF.